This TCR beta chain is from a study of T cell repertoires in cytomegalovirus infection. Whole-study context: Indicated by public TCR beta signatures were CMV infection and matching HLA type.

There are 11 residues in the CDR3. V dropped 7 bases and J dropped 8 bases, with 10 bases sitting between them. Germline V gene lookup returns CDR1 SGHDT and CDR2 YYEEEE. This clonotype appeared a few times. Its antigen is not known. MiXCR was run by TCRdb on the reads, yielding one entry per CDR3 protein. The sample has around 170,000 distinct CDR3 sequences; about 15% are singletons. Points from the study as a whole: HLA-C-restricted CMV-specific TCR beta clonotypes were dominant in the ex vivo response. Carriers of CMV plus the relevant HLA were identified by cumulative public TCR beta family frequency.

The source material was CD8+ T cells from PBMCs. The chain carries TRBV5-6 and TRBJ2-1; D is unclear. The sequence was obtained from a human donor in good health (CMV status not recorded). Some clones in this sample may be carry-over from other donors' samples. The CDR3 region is CASGPFDEQFF. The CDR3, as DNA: TGTGCCAGCGGCCCCTTTGATGAGCAGTTCTTC.